The table lists the clone carrying this TCR beta chain with a few counts. The CDR3 spans 13 residues. J was trimmed by 4 bases and V by 1 base; bases with no gene match: 4. Germline V gene sequence: CDR1 SQVTM, CDR2 ANQGSEA. Individual cDNA molecules carried attached unique molecular identifiers. TCRdb fed the 5' RACE reads into MiXCR, producing one record per CDR3 protein. The table has some 71,000 distinct CDR3 sequences, roughly 10% seen once. This record belongs to a study of early T cells in non-severe SARS-CoV-2 infection. Overall study: Unsorted whole-blood RNA was sequenced in bulk, leaving chains unpaired.

The chain has TRBV29-1 and TRBJ2-7, with 7 nucleotides matching TRBD2. This receptor was taken from an adult who was a healthcare worker with PCR-confirmed SARS-CoV-2 infection or an uninfected control (not recorded which). The specimen was whole blood. The DNA of the CDR3 is TGCAGCGTTGAAGGGGGGACTACGTACGAGCAGTACTTC. Amino acid sequence: CSVEGGTTYEQYF.